The 9 T cell receptor beta chains reported below all come from one sample, sequenced in a study of blood T cell repertoires in COVID-19. Measured with immunoSEQ multiplex PCR; TCRdb has only the in-frame clones, and not every one. The data contain 450,000 to 600,000 clones, around 90% of them singletons. The sequenced sample was PBMCs or T cells enriched from blood (not recorded which). These receptors were collected from a woman aged 18-29 years who had recovered from COVID-19.

The CDR3 region is CASSSSITDRTYEQYF. CDR3 sequence (DNA): TGTGCCAGCAGTTCCAGCATAACTGACAGAACCTACGAGCAGTACTTC. V gene TRBV28 combines with J gene TRBJ2-7; a possible D gene is TRBD1 (5 bases). CDR3 length equals 16 residues. The V end was cut by 4 bases, the J end by 2 bases, with 18 bases between. Germline V lookup: CDR1 MDHEN, CDR2 SYDVKM.

CDR3 region: CASSRPGQGLTGELFF. Here the CDR3 DNA reads TGCGCCAGCAGCCGACCGGGACAGGGCCTAACCGGGGAGCTGTTTTTT. The chain links TRBV4-1 to TRBJ2-2, with TRBD1 matching over 9 bases. Unmatched junction bases numbered 8, after V lost 4 bases and J lost 5 bases. The CDR3 is made up of 16 amino acids. The germline V gene has CDR1 MGHRA and CDR2 YSYEKL.

This clone was seen once. V gene TRBV9 combines with J gene TRBJ1-6; 9 bases align to TRBD1. Trimming took 4 bases from V and 8 from J; bases not matched to a gene: 7. CDR3 length equals 15 residues. From germline, CDR1 is SGDLS and CDR2 YYNGEE. CDR3 in amino acids: CASSRTGEMDSPLHF. The CDR3 bases are TGTGCCAGCAGCCGGACAGGGGAGATGGATTCACCCCTCCACTTT.

The chain employs TRBV28 and TRBJ2-7; the D is unclear. Trimming left V 6 bases short and J 2 bases short, with 11 bases between. CDR3 length: 13 amino acids. In germline, CDR1 is MDHEN, CDR2 SYDVKM. Written as DNA, the CDR3 is TGTGCCAGCAGCTTACCTCAGACCTACGAGCAGTACTTC. Protein product: CASSLPQTYEQYF.

This clone has only a few counts. The chain joins TRBV10-1 to TRBJ1-1; D uncertain. The length of the CDR3 is 16 residues. CDR1 WNHNN and CDR2 SYGVQD come from the germline V gene (reference sequence). Trimming took 0 bases from V and 0 from J, leaving 11 bases between them. The CDR3 nucleotides are TGCGCCAGCAGTGAGTCCTCGCGGGGTCTGAACACTGAAGCTTTCTTT. Its protein product is CASSESSRGLNTEAFF.

The rearrangement joins TRBV5-5 to TRBJ2-3, with 7 bases matching TRBD2. This CDR3 comprises 14 residues. The J segment lost 4 bases and the V segment lost 1 base, leaving 3 bases of the junction unmatched. Germline CDR1 SGHKS, CDR2 YYEKEE (reference sequence). The CDR3 DNA reads TGTGCCAGCAGCTTGCAGGGAGGGTCAGATACGCAGTATTTT. Residues: CASSLQGGSDTQYF.

This chain joins TRBV19 and TRBJ2-2, with D possibly TRBD1 on 6 matching bases. V was shortened by 6 bases and J by 8 bases, with 19 bases between the two germline ends. Looked up from germline, CDR1 is LNHDA and CDR2 is SQIVND (reference sequence). CDR3 length equals 15 residues. DNA for the CDR3: TGTGCCAGTAGGATGGCAGGGGTAAAGTCTGGGGAGCTGTTTTTT. Translated, it gives CASRMAGVKSGELFF.

This chain uses TRBV7-9 with TRBJ1-6; 10 bases map to TRBD1. Trimming took 5 bases from V and 7 from J; bases not matched to a gene: 8. The germline CDR1 and CDR2 sequences are SEHNR and FQNEAQ (reference sequence). The CDR3 consists of 16 residues. The CDR3 DNA follows: TGTGCCAGCAGCCCCCATGGGGGACAGGGGAATTCACCCCTCCACTTT. Its protein product is CASSPHGGQGNSPLHF.

The J gene is TRBJ2-7, the V gene TRBV18, with 8 nucleotides matching TRBD1. V lost 5 bases to trimming and J lost 5 bases; unmatched junction nucleotides: 8. This CDR3 has 14 residues. CDR1 is KGHSH, CDR2 LQKENI, per germline. CDR3 residues: CASSSYRGMNEQYF. The CDR3 nucleotides are TGTGCCAGCTCATCATACAGGGGGATGAACGAGCAGTACTTC.